These 3 T cell receptor beta chains share one sample of origin, sequenced in a study of shared T cell receptors in the human thymus. Only in-frame clones appear in the TCRdb table, and some are missing; sequencing was by immunoSEQ multiplex PCR. The sample lists more than 550,000 clones, 70% to 90% occurring once. These same records also appear under a second study, on human thymus T cells.

Sequencing was performed on thymocytes. These receptors originate from a girl under three years old with a congenital heart defect.

As to this clone: The junction departs from the called germline gene at one end, perhaps through a read error. Distinct nucleotide sequences in the sample also encode this CDR3. This chain connects TRBV28 to TRBJ1-6; unclear D gene. Per germline, CDR1 MDHEN and CDR2 SYDVKM. The CDR3 spans 15 residues. DNA for the CDR3: TGTGCCAGCAGTTTTCCCGGGTCCTATAATTCCCCCCTCCACTTT. Amino acid sequence: CASSFPGSYNSPLHF.

This clone was counted between two and nine times. The V call is TRBV10-3, the J call TRBJ2-3, with TRBD1 matching 8 bases. The germline gives CDR1 ENHRY, CDR2 SYGVKD. The CDR3 loop spans 15 amino acids. The junction had 3 bases not matched to a gene; V was cut back by 0 bases and J by 4 bases. This CDR3 reads CAISESRGRPDTQYF. CDR3 coding DNA: TGTGCCATCAGTGAGTCCAGGGGGCGCCCAGATACGCAGTATTTT.

The rearrangement uses TRBV9 and TRBJ2-3, with TRBD2 identical over 8 bases. Germline CDR1 SGDLS, CDR2 YYNGEE. The CDR3 length is 18 residues. V shed 4 bases and J 6 bases; nucleotides not matched to a gene: 19. CDR3 region: CASSPRGTSGLDWDTQYF. As DNA, the CDR3 is TGTGCCAGCAGCCCGAGGGGTACTAGCGGTCTTGACTGGGATACGCAGTATTTT.